Listed below are T cell receptor beta chains from one sample, sequenced in a study of blood T cell repertoires in COVID-19. Libraries were prepared by immunoSEQ multiplex PCR; TCRdb keeps only in-frame clonotypes and omits some of them. This sample yields over 450,000 clones, of which roughly 89% are seen a single time; around 0.92% belongs to the top ten. Sequenced input: peripheral blood. Receptors were obtained from a man between 18 and 29 years old with COVID-19, enrolled during active disease. The CDR3 runs from the conserved cysteine through the conserved F or W. The D gene is left open where the match is weak. Size is stated for part of the rows, as once, few or many counts, or as a class when the clone is expanded.

D gene	V gene	J gene	clone size	CDR3 DNA	CDR3 protein
NA	TRBV12-3/TRBV12-4	TRBJ2-3	NA	TGTGCCAGCAGTGAGGGAGATACGCAGTATTTT	CASSEGDTQYF
TRBD2	TRBV6-5	TRBJ2-7	NA	TGTGCCAGCAGTTACCGCCTAGCGGGAGTAGAGCAGTACTTC	CASSYRLAGVEQYF
NA	TRBV11-2	TRBJ2-7	NA	TGTGCCAGCAGCCCACTAGCAACCTCCTACGAGCAGTACTTC	CASSPLATSYEQYF
TRBD1	TRBV6-6	TRBJ2-7	NA	TGTGCCAGCAGTCAGGGGACAGTGGTCTACGAGCAGTACTTC	CASSQGTVVYEQYF
NA	TRBV11-3	TRBJ2-1	NA	TGTGCCAGCAGCTTAGACTACCGCCGGGAGAACAATGAGCAGTTCTTC	CASSLDYRRENNEQFF
NA	TRBV12-3/TRBV12-4	TRBJ2-5	NA	TGTGCCAGCAGTTTGCGAGAGACCCAGTACTTC	CASSLRETQYF
NA	TRBV5-1	TRBJ1-4	once	TGCGCCAGCAGCTTGGGCGGGCTGGGTGAAAAACTGTTTTTT	CASSLGGLGEKLFF
TRBD2	TRBV28	TRBJ2-1	NA	TGTGCCAGCACATCTCACGGGAGGGCCAAGTTCTTC	CASTSHGRAKFF
TRBD2	TRBV7-9	TRBJ2-2	NA	TGTGCCAGCACCCCTCCGGGGGGAAACTCGAACACCGGGGAGCTGTTTTTT	CASTPPGGNSNTGELFF
NA	TRBV11-2	TRBJ1-3	NA	TGTGCCAGCAGTCATAAACGGGACACCATATATTTT	CASSHKRDTIYF